This TCR beta chain was observed in a study of identifying expanded T cells in peripheral blood. Study-level findings and limits: Variance in clone template counts between approximately two-week samples significantly increased with total template count across all healthy donors. Differentially abundant clones: roughly 1.2 between replicates, around 17 at around 2 weeks, under 25 at four.

The CDR3 has 16 amino acids. Germline V gene sequence: CDR1 SGHRS, CDR2 YFSETQ. The V segment lost 3 bases and the J segment 0 bases; nucleotides outside the gene matches: 6. Healthy donors had no documented immune events, such as infections, while sampled. Assay: immunoSEQ multiplex PCR; the TCRdb copy retains only in-frame clones and omits some. The sample consists of around 95,000 clones, 80% to 90% of them appearing once. Notes on this clone: Its antigen remains unknown.

The rearrangement joins TRBV5-1 to TRBJ2-7; TRBD2 aligns across 10 bases. This sequence was found in a person between 18 and 75 years old in good health. Input material: blood. The CDR3: CASSSNSGGASYEQYF. CDR3 sequence (DNA): TGCGCCAGCAGCTCAAACAGCGGGGGGGCCTCCTACGAGCAGTACTTC.